This entry is about one TCR beta chain. Trimming left V 0 bases short and J 0 bases short, with 9 bases between. Germline V gene lookup returns CDR1 LGHNA and CDR2 YNFKEQ. The CDR3 has 17 residues. This specimen belongs to a study of blood T cell repertoires in COVID-19. In the study overall: Nucleic acid was either cDNA or gDNA, and it came from T cells, B-cell-depleted T cells, or PBMCs.

Patients of the Seattle cohort, enrolled during active infection, were followed longitudinally. In the authors' methods: Scientists estimated how many nucleated cells there were by amplifying reference gene primers. Here immunoSEQ multiplex PCR was the method, and the copy in TCRdb shows in-frame clones only, minus some. That table is the source of V, J and clone size, and D and trimming were worked out from the DNA. This sample has under 250,000 clones, with about 93% found just once. Sequencing was performed on peripheral blood. The chain carries TRBV4-2 and TRBJ1-6; no definite D call. This TCR came from a man aged 55-75 years with COVID-19, enrolled during active disease. The CDR3 reads CASSQDGGNSYNSPLHF. The CDR3 nucleotides read TGTGCCAGCAGCCAAGACGGAGGGAACTCCTATAATTCACCCCTCCACTTT.